This T cell receptor (beta chain) was sequenced in a study of shared clonotypes between healthy human individuals. Sequenced by immunoSEQ multiplex PCR; TCRdb stores in-frame clones only, minus some. The table lists 450,000 to 500,000 clones, approximately 79% of them singletons, with around 12% in the top ten. This CDR3 comprises 12 residues. CDR1 GTSNPN and CDR2 SVGIG come from the germline V gene (reference sequence). Trimming took 7 bases from V and 6 from J, leaving 16 bases between them. The chain carries TRBV30 and TRBJ2-7; D possibly corresponds to TRBD2 (6 bases). The receptor was derived from a woman aged 35 to 49 in good health. Some clones in this sample may be carry-over from other donors' samples. The sample taken for sequencing was PBMCs. The CDR3 bases are TGTGCCTCCACCCGGGGGATCGGCGAGCAGTACTTC. Residues: CASTRGIGEQYF.